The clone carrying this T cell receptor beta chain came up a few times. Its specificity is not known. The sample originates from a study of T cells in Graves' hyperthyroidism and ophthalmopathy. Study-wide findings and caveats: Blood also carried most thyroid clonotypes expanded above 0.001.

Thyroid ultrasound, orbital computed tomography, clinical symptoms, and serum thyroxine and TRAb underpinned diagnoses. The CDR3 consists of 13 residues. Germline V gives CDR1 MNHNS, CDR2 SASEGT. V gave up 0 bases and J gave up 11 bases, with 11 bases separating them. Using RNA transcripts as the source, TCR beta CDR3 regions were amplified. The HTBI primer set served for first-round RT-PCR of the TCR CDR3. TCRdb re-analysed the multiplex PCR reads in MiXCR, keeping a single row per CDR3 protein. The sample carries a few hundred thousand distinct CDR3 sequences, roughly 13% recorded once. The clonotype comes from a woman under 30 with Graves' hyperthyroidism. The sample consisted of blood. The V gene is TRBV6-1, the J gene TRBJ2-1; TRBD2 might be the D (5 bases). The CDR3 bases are TGTGCCAGCAGTGAAGCTGAGCGGACCAAGCAGTTCTTC. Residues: CASSEAERTKQFF.